These 9 T cell receptor beta chains were all obtained from the same sample, sequenced in a study of T cells in Graves' hyperthyroidism and ophthalmopathy. Amplified TCR beta CDR3 regions came from RNA transcripts. A first-round RT-PCR of the TCR CDR3 used the HTBI primer set. TCRdb independently ran MiXCR on the multiplex PCR reads; one entry per CDR3 protein. The data contain roughly 290,000 distinct CDR3 sequences, over 15% of them singletons. Sequenced input: blood. These receptors were collected from a woman in her sixties with Graves' ophthalmopathy.

This clonotype has more than one count but fewer than ten. J is TRBJ2-2 and V is TRBV7-9, with 9 bases matching TRBD1. The CDR3 sequence is 16 residues long. The germline V gene encodes CDR1 SEHNR and CDR2 FQNEAQ (reference sequence). J was trimmed by 6 bases and V by 3 bases; bases with no gene match: 8. The CDR3 reads CASSFPGQGTAGELFF. The CDR3 region has the DNA TGTGCCAGCAGCTTTCCGGGACAGGGTACGGCCGGGGAGCTGTTTTTT.

This clonotype was detected ten times or more. The rearrangement links TRBV7-6 to TRBJ2-7; 7 bases match TRBD1. The CDR3 has 15 residues. J was trimmed by 3 bases and V by 5 bases; bases with no gene match: 10. Germline CDR1 reads SGHVS; CDR2 reads FNYEAQ. The CDR3 spells CASSLKPGGYYEQYF. The CDR3 bases are TGTGCCAGCAGCCTTAAGCCAGGGGGATACTACGAGCAGTACTTC.

This clonotype was recorded many times. The rearrangement joins TRBV5-1 to TRBJ2-1, with 7 bases lining up with TRBD2. Germline values: CDR1 SGHRS, CDR2 YFSETQ. The CDR3 is 13 amino acids. Losses at the gene ends were 3 bases for V and 7 bases for J; bases not matched to a gene: 4. CDR3: CASSWDGRNEQFF. The CDR3 coding sequence is TGCGCCAGCAGCTGGGACGGGAGGAATGAGCAGTTCTTC.

This clonotype was picked up a small number of times. The genes are TRBV9 and TRBJ2-3, with 9 bases that match TRBD1. CDR3 length: 15 residues. Losses at the gene ends were 4 bases for V and 1 base for J; bases not matched to a gene: 4. The germline CDR1 and CDR2 sequences are SGDLS and YYNGEE. CDR3 residues: CASSPWDRGTDTQYF. In DNA form, the CDR3 reads TGTGCCAGCAGCCCTTGGGACAGGGGCACAGATACGCAGTATTTT. Drawing the rest from reference TRBV9 and TRBJ2-3, the complete variable domain is DSGVTQTPKHLITATGQRVTLRCSPRSGDLSVYWYQQSLDQGLQFLIQYYNGEERAKGNILERFSAQQFPDLHSELNLSSLELGDSALYFCASSPWDRGTDTQYFGPGTRLTVL.

V is TRBV6-2 or TRBV6-3 and J is TRBJ1-2; D unresolved. Looked up from germline, CDR1 is MNHEY and CDR2 is SVGEGT. V was pared by 4 bases and J by 4 bases, with 7 bases between. The CDR3 is 12 amino acids. Here the CDR3 reads CASSWGLYGYTF. CDR3 DNA sequence: TGTGCCAGCAGTTGGGGTCTCTATGGCTACACCTTC.

This chain uses TRBV7-9 with TRBJ1-1, with a possible D match to TRBD1 (5 bases). Trimming stripped 3 bases from V and 6 bases from J, with 11 bases between. Germline V lookup: CDR1 SEHNR, CDR2 FQNEAQ (reference sequence). This CDR3 comprises 13 residues. CDR3 nucleotide sequence: TGTGCCAGCAGCTTCGGGGGGGGGGCTGAAGCTTTCTTT. Encoded protein: CASSFGGGAEAFF.

Details on this clonotype: This may stem from a read error, because a much larger clone lies one nucleotide away. The rearrangement uses TRBV12-3 or TRBV12-4 and TRBJ1-1; D call uncertain. V lost 5 bases, J lost 4 bases, and 14 bases lay in between. CDR3 length: 14 residues. The DNA of the CDR3 is TGTGCCAGCAGTGTCTGGGGTGGGATCACTGAAGCTTTCTTT. Residues: CASSVWGGITEAFF.

In DNA, the CDR3 is TGTGCCAGCAGCTTACGGTGGCAGCAAGAGACCCAGTACTTC. Translated: CASSLRWQQETQYF. This sequence joins TRBV7-3 and TRBJ2-5; D remains ambiguous. Germline loops: CDR1 SGHTA, CDR2 FQGTGA. The CDR3 consists of 14 residues. Between the trimmed V and J ends, which lost 2 bases and 2 bases, there was a span of 9 bases.

This clonotype was recorded many times. The rearrangement links TRBV18 to TRBJ2-3; D gene unclear. This CDR3 is built from 12 residues. Germline V lookup: CDR1 KGHSH, CDR2 LQKENI. Trimming took off 2 bases at V and 5 bases at J, with 5 bases between the two ends. The CDR3 spells CASSPVLDTQYF. CDR3 sequence (DNA): TGTGCCAGCTCACCAGTGTTAGATACGCAGTATTTT. The whole variable domain, filled in from reference TRBV18 and TRBJ2-3, reads NAGVMQNPRHLVRRRGQEARLRCSPMKGHSHVYWYRQLPEEGLKFMVYLQKENIIDESGMPKERFSAEFPKEGPSILRIQQVVRGDSAAYFCASSPVLDTQYFGPGTRLTVL.